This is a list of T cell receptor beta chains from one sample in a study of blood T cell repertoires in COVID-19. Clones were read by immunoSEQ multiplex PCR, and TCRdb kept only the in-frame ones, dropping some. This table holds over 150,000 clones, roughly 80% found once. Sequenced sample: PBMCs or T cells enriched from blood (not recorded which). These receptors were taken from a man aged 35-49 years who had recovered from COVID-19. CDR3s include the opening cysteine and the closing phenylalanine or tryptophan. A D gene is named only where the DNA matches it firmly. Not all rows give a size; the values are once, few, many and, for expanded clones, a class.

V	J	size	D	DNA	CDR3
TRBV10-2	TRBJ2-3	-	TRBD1	TGCGCCAGCAGGGCGGACAGGAGATTCACAGATACGCAGTATTTT	CASRADRRFTDTQYF
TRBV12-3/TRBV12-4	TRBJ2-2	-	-	TGTGCCAGCAGTTTAAGAGCGTCCGGGGAGCTGTTTTTT	CASSLRASGELFF
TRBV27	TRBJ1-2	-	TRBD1	TGTGCCAGCAGCCGTGTGGGGACAGGGGACTATGGCTACACCTTC	CASSRVGTGDYGYTF
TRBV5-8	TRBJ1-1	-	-	TGTGCCAGCACCGTGACAGGTCGAATGAACACTGAAGCTTTCTTT	CASTVTGRMNTEAFF
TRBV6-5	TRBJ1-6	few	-	TGTGCCAGCAGTTACCTTAATTCACCCCTCCACTTT	CASSYLNSPLHF
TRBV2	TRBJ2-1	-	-	TGTGCCAGCAGTGACGGCCCCGGACAGTACAATGAGCAGTTCTTC	CASSDGPGQYNEQFF
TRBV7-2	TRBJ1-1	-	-	TGTGCCAGCAGCTTAGCTCAGGTAAACACTGAAGCTTTCTTT	CASSLAQVNTEAFF
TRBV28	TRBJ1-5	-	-	TGTGCCAGCAGGTCTGACAGTTCCAATCAGCCCCAGCATTTT	CASRSDSSNQPQHF
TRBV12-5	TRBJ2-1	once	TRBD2	TGTGCTAGTGGTTCAACTAGCGGAGGTTACTACAATGAGCAGTTCTTC	CASGSTSGGYYNEQFF
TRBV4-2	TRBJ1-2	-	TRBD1	TGTGCCAGCAGCCAAGTGGAATCAGGGGGCGGCTATGGCTACACCTTC	CASSQVESGGGYGYTF
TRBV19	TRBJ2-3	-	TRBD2	TGTGCCAGTAGCGGGGGGGGACCTAGCACAGATACGCAGTATTTT	CASSGGGPSTDTQYF
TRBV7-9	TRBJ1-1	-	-	TGTGCCAGCAGCTTAGTGGACAGCTACACTGAAGCTTTCTTT	CASSLVDSYTEAFF
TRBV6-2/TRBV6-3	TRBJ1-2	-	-	TGTGCCAGCAGTTACCATGACAGGCTTGAAGGCTACACCTTC	CASSYHDRLEGYTF
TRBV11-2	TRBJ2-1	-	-	TGTGCCAGCAGCTTAGATCAAACTAGCAATGAGCAGTTCTTC	CASSLDQTSNEQFF
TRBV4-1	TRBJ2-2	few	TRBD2	TGCGCCAGCAGCCAAGACCATCCGGGACTATCATTCACCGGGGAGCTGTTTTTT	CASSQDHPGLSFTGELFF
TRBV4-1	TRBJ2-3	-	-	TGCGCCAGCAGCCGTGACAGTGCGAGTCTAATGGGTTCAGATACGCAGTATTTT	CASSRDSASLMGSDTQYF
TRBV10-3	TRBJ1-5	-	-	TGTGCCATCAGTGAGGCGGCTGGGCAGCCCCAGCATTTT	CAISEAAGQPQHF
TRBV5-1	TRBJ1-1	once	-	TGCGCCAGCAGCCAGGTACCGAACACTGAAGCTTTCTTT	CASSQVPNTEAFF
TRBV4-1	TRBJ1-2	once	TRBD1	TGCGCCAGCAGCCAAGAAAGGGGTAGAGGGGGCGATGGCTACACCTTC	CASSQERGRGGDGYTF
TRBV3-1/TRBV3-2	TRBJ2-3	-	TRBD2	TGTGCCAGCAGCCGGAGCGGGACTACTCCGAGCACAGATACGCAGTATTTT	CASSRSGTTPSTDTQYF
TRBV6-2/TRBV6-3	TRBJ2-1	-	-	TGTGCCAGCAGTACGACTTCCAATGAGCAGTTCTTC	CASSTTSNEQFF
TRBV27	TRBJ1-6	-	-	TGTGCCAGCAGTCTCTTACAGAACCATAATTCACCCCTCCACTTT	CASSLLQNHNSPLHF
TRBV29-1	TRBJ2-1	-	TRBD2	TGCAGCGTTGAAAATCCAGCGGGAGGTAGAAATGAGCAGTTCTTC	CSVENPAGGRNEQFF
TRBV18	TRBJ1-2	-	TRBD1	TGTGCCAGCTCACCATCAGGGGGTAACTATGGCTACACCTTC	CASSPSGGNYGYTF
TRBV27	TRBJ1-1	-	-	TGTGCCAGCAGTTTAGGGCCGTACACTGAAGCTTTCTTT	CASSLGPYTEAFF
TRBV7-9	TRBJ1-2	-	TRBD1	TGTGCCAGCAGCGAGTTAGGACAGGGTGGCTACACCTTC	CASSELGQGGYTF
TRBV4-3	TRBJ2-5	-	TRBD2	TGCGCCAGCAGCCCCCTATTGGCTAGCGGAAACCAAGAGACCCAGTACTTC	CASSPLLASGNQETQYF
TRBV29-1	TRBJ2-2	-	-	TGCAGCGTTGATTCACAGAACACCGGGGAGCTGTTTTTT	CSVDSQNTGELFF
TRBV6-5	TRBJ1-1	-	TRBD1	TGTGCCAGCAGGCGACAGGGAGGTCCCACTGAAGCTTTCTTT	CASRRQGGPTEAFF
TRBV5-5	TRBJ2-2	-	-	TGTGCCAGCAGCTTGTGGCCCGGAGAGACCGGGGAGCTGTTTTTT	CASSLWPGETGELFF
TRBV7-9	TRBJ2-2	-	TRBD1	TGTGCCAGCAGCTACTCAAACAGGGGAACCGGGGAGCTGTTTTTT	CASSYSNRGTGELFF
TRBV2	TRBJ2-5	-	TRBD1	TGTGCCAGCACTTCATACAGGGGCCAAGAGACCCAGTACTTC	CASTSYRGQETQYF
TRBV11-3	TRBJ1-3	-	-	TGTGCCAGCAGCTCCAACTCAGGGACACACTCTGGAAACACCATATATTTT	CASSSNSGTHSGNTIYF
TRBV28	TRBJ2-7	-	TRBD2	TGTGCCAGCAGTTTGACTAGCGGGGGACCTTACGAGCAGTACTTC	CASSLTSGGPYEQYF
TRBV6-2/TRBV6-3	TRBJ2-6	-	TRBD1	TGTGCCAGCAGTGGTGGGGACAGGGGGCGGTCTGGGGCCAACGTCCTGACTTTC	CASSGGDRGRSGANVLTF
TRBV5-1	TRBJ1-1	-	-	TGCGCCAGCAGCTTTCGCCCCGGGGGGATGAACACTGAAGCTTTCTTT	CASSFRPGGMNTEAFF
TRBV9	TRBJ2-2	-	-	TGTGCCAGCAGCGTAGTACGAGGGAGTTGGGAAACCGGGGAGCTGTTTTTT	CASSVVRGSWETGELFF
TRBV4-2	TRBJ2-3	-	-	TGTGCCAGCAGCCAAGCCCCGGGAGCAGATACGCAGTATTTT	CASSQAPGADTQYF
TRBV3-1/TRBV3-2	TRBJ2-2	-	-	TGTGCCAGCAGCCAATCCTTATGGAGCGAGAGTAAAGGCGCCGGGGAGCTGTTTTTT	CASSQSLWSESKGAGELFF
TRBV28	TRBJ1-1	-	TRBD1	TGTGCCAGCAAGGATGCAGGGGGCACTGAAGCTTTCTTT	CASKDAGGTEAFF
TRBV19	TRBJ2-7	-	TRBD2	TGTGCCAGTAGTGCCCGGGAGGCCCTCTACGAGCAGTACTTC	CASSAREALYEQYF
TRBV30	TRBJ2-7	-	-	TGTGCCTGGAGTTCTCGCAGGATAAAGTACTTC	CAWSSRRIKYF
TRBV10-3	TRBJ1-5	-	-	TGTGCCATCAGCCGAGAGGATGGCAATCAGCCCCAGCATTTT	CAISREDGNQPQHF
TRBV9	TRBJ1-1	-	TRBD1	TGTGCCAGCACCGCAGAGGGTGGACAGGGAAACACTGAAGCTTTCTTT	CASTAEGGQGNTEAFF
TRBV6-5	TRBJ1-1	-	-	TGTGCCAGCAGCTCACAGGGAGGGCTGGACACTGAAGCTTTCTTT	CASSSQGGLDTEAFF
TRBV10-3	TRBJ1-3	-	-	TGTGCCATCACCCCGGAGACTGGAAACACCATATATTTT	CAITPETGNTIYF
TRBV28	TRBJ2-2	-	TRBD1	TGTGCCAGCAGTCCCTGGACAGGCAACACCGGGGAGCTGTTTTTT	CASSPWTGNTGELFF
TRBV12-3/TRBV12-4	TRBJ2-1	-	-	TGTGCCAGCAGTAAACTAGCTTACAATGAGCAGTTCTTC	CASSKLAYNEQFF
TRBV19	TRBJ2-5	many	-	TGTGCCAGTAGTCCCCGGACAGAAGCGGGATGGGGGGAGACCCAGTACTTC	CASSPRTEAGWGETQYF
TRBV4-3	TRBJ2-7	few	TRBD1	TGCGCCAGCAGCCGTCTACTACAGGGGTCCCTAGGCGAGCAGTACTTC	CASSRLLQGSLGEQYF
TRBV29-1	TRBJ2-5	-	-	TGCAGCGTTGTACAGGTAGTGGAGACCCAGTACTTC	CSVVQVVETQYF
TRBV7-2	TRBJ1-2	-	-	TGTGCCAGCAGCTTAAATCAGGGAGGCTACACCTTC	CASSLNQGGYTF
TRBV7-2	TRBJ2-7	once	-	TGTGCCAGCAGCCTTAGACTCTACGAGCAGTACTTC	CASSLRLYEQYF
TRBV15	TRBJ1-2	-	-	TGTGCCACCAGCAGAGATCGTACAGATCCATATGGCTACACCTTC	CATSRDRTDPYGYTF
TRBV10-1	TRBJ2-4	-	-	TGCGCCAGCAGTGAGCCGGGACTAGCCAAAAACATTCAGTACTTC	CASSEPGLAKNIQYF
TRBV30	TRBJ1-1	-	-	TGTGCCTGGACCCCCAACGGGAACACTGAAGCTTTCTTT	CAWTPNGNTEAFF
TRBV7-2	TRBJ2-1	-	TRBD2	TGTGCCAGCAGCCTTACTAGCGAGGCCTACAATGAGCAGTTCTTC	CASSLTSEAYNEQFF